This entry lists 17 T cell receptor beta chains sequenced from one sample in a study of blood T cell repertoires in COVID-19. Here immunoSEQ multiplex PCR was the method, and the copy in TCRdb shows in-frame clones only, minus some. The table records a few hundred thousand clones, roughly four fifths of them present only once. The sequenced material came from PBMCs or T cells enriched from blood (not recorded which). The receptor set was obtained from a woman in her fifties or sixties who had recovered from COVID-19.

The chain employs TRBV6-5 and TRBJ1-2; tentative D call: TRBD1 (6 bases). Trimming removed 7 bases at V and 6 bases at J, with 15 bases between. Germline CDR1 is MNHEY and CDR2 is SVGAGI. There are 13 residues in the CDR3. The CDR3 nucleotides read TGTGCCAGCACATATACAGGGATGAATGGCTACACCTTC. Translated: CASTYTGMNGYTF.

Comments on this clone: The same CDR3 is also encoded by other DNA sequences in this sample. CDR3 nucleotide sequence: TGTGCCAGCAGCGTAGGAAGTAGCGGGGGCACAGATACGCAGTATTTT. Translated, it gives CASSVGSSGGTDTQYF. The chain combines TRBV9 with TRBJ2-3, with TRBD2 matching over 8 bases. Germline assignment: CDR1 SGDLS and CDR2 YYNGEE. The CDR3 loop spans 16 amino acids. Germline trimming cut 0 bases from V and 1 base from J; bases unmatched to any gene: 4.

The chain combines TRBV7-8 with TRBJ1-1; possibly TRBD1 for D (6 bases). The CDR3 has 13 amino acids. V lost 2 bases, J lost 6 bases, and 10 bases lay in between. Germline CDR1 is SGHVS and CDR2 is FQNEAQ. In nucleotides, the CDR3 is TGTGCCAGCAGCTTACAGGGGTGGGCTGAAGCTTTCTTT. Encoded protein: CASSLQGWAEAFF.

DNA of the CDR3: TGCGCCAGCAGCCAAGATGGGCCATCTCGGGGGTATGGCTACACCTTC. It specifies CASSQDGPSRGYGYTF. The chain carries TRBV4-3 and TRBJ1-2, with D tentatively TRBD1 (5 bases). The ends were cut back, 0 bases at V and 5 bases at J, with 16 bases in the middle. The CDR3 totals 16 residues. CDR1 and CDR2 from the germline V gene are LGHNA and YSLEER.

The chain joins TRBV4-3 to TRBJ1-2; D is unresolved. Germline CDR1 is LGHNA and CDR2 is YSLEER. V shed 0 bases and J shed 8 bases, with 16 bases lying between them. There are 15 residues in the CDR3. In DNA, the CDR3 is TGCGCCAGCAGCCAAGAGGTAGGCCCCGGGATCGGCTACACCTTC. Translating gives CASSQEVGPGIGYTF.

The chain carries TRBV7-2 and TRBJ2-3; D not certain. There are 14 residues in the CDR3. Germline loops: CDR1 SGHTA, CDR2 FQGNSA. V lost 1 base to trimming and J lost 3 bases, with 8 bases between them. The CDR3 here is CASSLVGRTDTQYF. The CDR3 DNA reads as TGTGCCAGCAGCTTAGTGGGCAGGACAGATACGCAGTATTTT.

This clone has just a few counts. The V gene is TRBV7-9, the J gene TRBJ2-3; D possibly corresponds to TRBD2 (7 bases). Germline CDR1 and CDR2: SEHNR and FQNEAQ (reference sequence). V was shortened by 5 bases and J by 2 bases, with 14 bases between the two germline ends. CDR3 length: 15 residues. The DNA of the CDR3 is TGTGCCAGCAGCGTGGGGGGGCTAGACACAGATACGCAGTATTTT. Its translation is CASSVGGLDTDTQYF.

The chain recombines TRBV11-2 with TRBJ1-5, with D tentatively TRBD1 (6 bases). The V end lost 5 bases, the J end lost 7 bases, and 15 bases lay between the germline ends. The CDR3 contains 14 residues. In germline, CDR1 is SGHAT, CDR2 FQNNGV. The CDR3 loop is CASSTGYSGQPQHF. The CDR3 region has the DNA TGTGCCAGCAGCACAGGGTATTCAGGCCAGCCCCAGCATTTT.

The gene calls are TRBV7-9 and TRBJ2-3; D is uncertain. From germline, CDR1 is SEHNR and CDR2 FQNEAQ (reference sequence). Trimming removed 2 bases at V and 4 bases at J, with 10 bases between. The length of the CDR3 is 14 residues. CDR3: CASSLFGVADTQYF. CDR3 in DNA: TGTGCCAGCAGCTTATTTGGAGTCGCAGATACGCAGTATTTT.

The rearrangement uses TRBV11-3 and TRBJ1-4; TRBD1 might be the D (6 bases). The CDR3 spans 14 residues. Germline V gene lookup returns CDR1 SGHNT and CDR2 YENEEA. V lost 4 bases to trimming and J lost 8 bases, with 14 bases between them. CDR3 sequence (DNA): TGTGCCAGCAGCTCCCCCCAGGGGCGAGAAAAACTGTTTTTT. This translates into CASSSPQGREKLFF.

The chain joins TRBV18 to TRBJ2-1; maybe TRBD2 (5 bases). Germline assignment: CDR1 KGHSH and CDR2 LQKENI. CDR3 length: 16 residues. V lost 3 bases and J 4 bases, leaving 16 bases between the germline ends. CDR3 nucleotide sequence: TGTGCCAGCTCACCCATGCGGAGCGGAATTTACAATGAGCAGTTCTTC. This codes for CASSPMRSGIYNEQFF.

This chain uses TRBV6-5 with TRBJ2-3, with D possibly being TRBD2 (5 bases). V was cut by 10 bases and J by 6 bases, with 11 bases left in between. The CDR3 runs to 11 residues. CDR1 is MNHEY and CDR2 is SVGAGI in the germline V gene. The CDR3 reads CATERADTQYF. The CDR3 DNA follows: TGTGCCACCGAGAGGGCCGATACGCAGTATTTT.

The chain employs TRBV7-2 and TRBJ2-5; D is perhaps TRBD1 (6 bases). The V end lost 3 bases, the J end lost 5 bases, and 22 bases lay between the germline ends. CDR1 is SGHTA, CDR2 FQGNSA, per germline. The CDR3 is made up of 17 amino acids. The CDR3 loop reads CASSLVGGQGRGETQYF. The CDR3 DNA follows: TGTGCCAGCAGCTTGGTCGGTGGGCAGGGAAGGGGGGAGACCCAGTACTTC.

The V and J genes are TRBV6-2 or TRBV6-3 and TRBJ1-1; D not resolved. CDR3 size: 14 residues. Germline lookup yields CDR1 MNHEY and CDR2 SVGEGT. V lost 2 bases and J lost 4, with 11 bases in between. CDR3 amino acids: CASSYTSRGTEAFF. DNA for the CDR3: TGTGCCAGCAGTTACACGTCGCGGGGCACTGAAGCTTTCTTT.

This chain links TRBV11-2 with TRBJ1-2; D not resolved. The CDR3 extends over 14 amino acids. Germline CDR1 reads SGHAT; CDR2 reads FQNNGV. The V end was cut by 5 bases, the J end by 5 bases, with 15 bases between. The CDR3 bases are TGTGCCAGCAGCCCAGGACTCGGACCTTATGGCTACACCTTC. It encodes CASSPGLGPYGYTF.

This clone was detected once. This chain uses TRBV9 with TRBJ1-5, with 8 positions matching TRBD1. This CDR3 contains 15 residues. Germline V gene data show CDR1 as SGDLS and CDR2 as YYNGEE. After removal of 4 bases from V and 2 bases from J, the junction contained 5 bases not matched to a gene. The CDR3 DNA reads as TGTGCCAGCAGCTCACAGGGGGATGGCAATCAGCCCCAGCATTTT. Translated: CASSSQGDGNQPQHF.

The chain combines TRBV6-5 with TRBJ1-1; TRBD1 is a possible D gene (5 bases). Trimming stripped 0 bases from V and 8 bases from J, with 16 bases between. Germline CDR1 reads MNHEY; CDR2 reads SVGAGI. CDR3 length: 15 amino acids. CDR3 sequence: CASSYSMSVPGEAFF. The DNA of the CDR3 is TGTGCCAGCAGTTACTCGATGTCCGTCCCAGGGGAAGCTTTCTTT.